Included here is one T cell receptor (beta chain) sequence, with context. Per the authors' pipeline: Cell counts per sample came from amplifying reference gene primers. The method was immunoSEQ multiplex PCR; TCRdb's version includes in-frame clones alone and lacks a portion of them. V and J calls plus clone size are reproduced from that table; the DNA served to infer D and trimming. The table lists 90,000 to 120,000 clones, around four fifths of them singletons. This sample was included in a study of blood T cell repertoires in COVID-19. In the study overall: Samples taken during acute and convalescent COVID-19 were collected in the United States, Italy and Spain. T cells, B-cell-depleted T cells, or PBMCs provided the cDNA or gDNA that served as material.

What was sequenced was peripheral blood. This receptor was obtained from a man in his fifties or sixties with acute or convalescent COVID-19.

CDR3: CASREGGPHTQYF. CDR3 DNA sequence: TGTGCCAGCAGGGAGGGAGGGCCCCATACGCAGTATTTT. J is TRBJ2-3 and V is TRBV11-3, with 7 bases lining up with TRBD2. The CDR3 is 13 residues long. Germline lookup yields CDR1 SGHNT and CDR2 YENEEA. The J segment lost 7 bases and the V segment lost 6 bases, leaving 7 bases of the junction unmatched.